This T cell receptor (beta chain) was captured by sequencing in a study of follicular helper T cells after annual influenza vaccination. Across the whole study: Sampling occurred days 0, 7 and 28 after each influenza vaccination. For some subjects, blood spans the 2013-2014, 2014-2015 and 2015-2016 annual vaccinations.

Time point described: 2015-2016 season, 7 days after influenza vaccination. Adults were given seasonal inactivated influenza vaccine, and blood CD4 subsets were sorted before and after vaccination. Survey level resolution was used for TCRB sequencing. Produced via immunoSEQ multiplex PCR; TCRdb's table is partial and in-frame only. The profile covers 6,000 to 7,000 clones, with approximately 90% appearing a single time and approximately 0.7% taken by the ten largest. V was clipped by 0 bases and J by 0 bases, with 11 bases between them. Germline lookup yields CDR1 SGHTA and CDR2 FQGNSA. This CDR3 is built from 17 residues.

V is TRBV7-2 and J is TRBJ1-4; D might be TRBD1 (6 bases). The sequences come from CXCR5+ CD38- circulating T follicular helper cells from blood, collected 7 days after influenza vaccination. Documented subset: circulating Tfh, non-naive CD4+CXCR5+PD-1+ (ICOS+CD38+ or ICOS-CD38-). The origin of this receptor is an adult who received the influenza vaccine. CDR3 in amino acids: CASSLAGAHTTNEKLFF. The CDR3 DNA follows: TGTGCCAGCAGCTTAGCGGGGGCGCATACAACTAATGAAAAACTGTTTTTT. Drawing the rest from reference TRBV7-2 and TRBJ1-4, the complete variable domain is GAGVSQSPSNKVTEKGKDVELRCDPISGHTALYWYRQSLGQGLEFLIYFQGNSAPDKSGLPSDRFSAERTGGSVSTLTIQRTQQEDSAVYLCASSLAGAHTTNEKLFFGSGTQLSVL.